These 23 T cell receptor beta chains originate from one sample sequenced in a study of blood T cell repertoires in COVID-19. Method: immunoSEQ multiplex PCR; TCRdb's copy keeps in-frame clones and lacks some. The sample records roughly 260,000 clones, roughly 86% being singletons. The specimen was PBMCs or T cells enriched from blood (not recorded which). The origin of the receptors is a woman aged 30 to 39 with acute COVID-19.

V usage is TRBV12-5 and J usage is TRBJ1-6; 7 bases map to TRBD1. CDR1 is LGHNT and CDR2 is FRNRAP in the germline V gene. This CDR3 comprises 17 residues. V was clipped by 5 bases and J by 4 bases; unmatched bases: 11. The CDR3: CASGQTQGQFYNSPLHF. As DNA, the CDR3 is TGTGCTAGTGGTCAGACACAGGGACAGTTTTATAATTCACCCCTCCACTTT.

Concerning this clone itself: Other DNA sequences within the sample encode an identical CDR3. V and J are TRBV7-2 and TRBJ1-1; D is perhaps TRBD1 (5 bases). The V and J ends lost 5 bases and 2 bases respectively, with 9 bases between them. The CDR3 is 13 amino acids. Germline values: CDR1 SGHTA, CDR2 FQGNSA. The CDR3 bases are TGTGCCAGCAGCAAAGACAGAAACACTGAAGCTTTCTTT. Amino acids: CASSKDRNTEAFF.

CDR3 coding DNA: TGTGCCAGCAGTTACTCGACAGGGACCACTGAAGCTTTCTTT. It yields the protein CASSYSTGTTEAFF. This chain joins TRBV6-6 and TRBJ1-1; TRBD1 agrees at 7 bases. The CDR3 covers 14 residues. Trimming at V came to 0 bases and at J to 4 bases, leaving 2 bases not matched to a gene. Germline lookup yields CDR1 MNHNY and CDR2 SVGAGI (reference sequence).

V usage is TRBV2 and J usage is TRBJ1-2; D call uncertain. From germline, CDR1 is SNHLY and CDR2 FYNNEI. The CDR3 totals 13 residues. Trimming shortened V by 0 bases and J by 4 bases, and 6 bases separated the two germline ends. CDR3 region: CASSEARSYGYTF. Written as DNA, the CDR3 is TGTGCCAGCAGTGAAGCAAGGAGCTATGGCTACACCTTC.

This chain links TRBV9 with TRBJ1-2; TRBD1 agrees at 10 bases. J lost 9 bases, V lost 1 base, and 9 bases had no gene match. The CDR3 covers 15 residues. In germline, CDR1 is SGDLS, CDR2 YYNGEE. CDR3 in DNA: TGTGCCAGCAGCGTAATGTCGACAGGGGGCAAGCGCTACACCTTC. Translating it yields CASSVMSTGGKRYTF.

This rearrangement joins TRBV12-5 to TRBJ1-1; 11 bases agree with TRBD1. Losses at the gene ends were 6 bases for V and 1 base for J; bases not matched to a gene: 16. This CDR3 has 19 amino acids. Per germline, CDR1 LGHNT and CDR2 FRNRAP. The CDR3 region has the DNA TGTGCTAGTGGCCCCCTTCGGTTGGACAGGGGGCGTTGGAACACTGAAGCTTTCTTT. As protein: CASGPLRLDRGRWNTEAFF.

The chain uses TRBV7-8 and TRBJ2-7, with 7 bases lining up with TRBD1. V trimming: 1 base; J trimming: 4 bases; junction bases outside the gene matches: 7. This CDR3 is built from 15 residues. Germline CDR1 reads SGHVS; CDR2 reads FQNEAQ. The CDR3: CASSLGLTGVYEQYF. CDR3 DNA sequence: TGTGCCAGCAGCTTAGGGTTAACAGGGGTTTACGAGCAGTACTTC.

This chain connects TRBV10-1 to TRBJ1-1; unclear D gene. Germline V gene lookup returns CDR1 WNHNN and CDR2 SYGVQD (reference sequence). There are 12 residues in the CDR3. Trimming removed 3 bases from V and 5 bases from J, with 7 bases in between. The CDR3 DNA sequence: TGCGCCAGCAGTGACCCACAGACTGAAGCTTTCTTT. This gives the protein CASSDPQTEAFF.

The chain employs TRBV27 and TRBJ2-6; possible D gene TRBD2, 6 bases. Germline V lookup: CDR1 MNHEY, CDR2 SMNVEV (reference sequence). The CDR3 totals 17 residues. V dropped 5 bases and J dropped 0 bases, with 14 bases sitting between them. The CDR3 region has the DNA TGTGCCAGCAGTCCCGGGACTCTGAGCTCTGGGGCCAACGTCCTGACTTTC. It codes for CASSPGTLSSGANVLTF.

J is TRBJ1-1 and V is TRBV2, with D maybe TRBD1 (6 bases). The CDR3 has 13 amino acids. Trimming removed 6 bases at V and 5 bases at J, with 13 bases between. The germline CDR1 and CDR2 sequences are SNHLY and FYNNEI. The CDR3 spells CASRAGGATEAFF. The CDR3, as DNA: TGTGCCAGCAGGGCGGGGGGCGCGACTGAAGCTTTCTTT.

The chain is built from TRBV5-1 and TRBJ1-1; a possible D gene is TRBD1 (5 bases). The CDR3 is made up of 14 amino acids. Looked up from germline, CDR1 is SGHRS and CDR2 is YFSETQ. The V gene lost 1 base and the J gene lost 3 bases, with 10 bases spanning the gap. The CDR3 DNA is TGCGCCAGCAGCTTGTATTCGGGGGACACTGAAGCTTTCTTT. It encodes CASSLYSGDTEAFF.

This clone has only a few counts. The chain has TRBV9 and TRBJ1-4, with TRBD1 identical over 9 bases. This CDR3 is 16 amino acids long. Per the germline V gene, CDR1 is SGDLS and CDR2 is YYNGEE. Unmatched junction bases numbered 7, after V lost 0 bases and J lost 7 bases. CDR3 sequence (DNA): TGTGCCAGCAGCGTAGCACAGGGGGCGGTCGGTGAAAAACTGTTTTTT. The encoded protein is CASSVAQGAVGEKLFF.

The chain couples TRBV6-5 to TRBJ1-1; D gene unclear. Trimming cost V 4 bases and J 1 base, with 7 bases left between them. From germline, CDR1 is MNHEY and CDR2 SVGAGI. The CDR3 runs 13 residues. Here the CDR3 DNA reads TGTGCCAGCAGTTTTTTAGCGAACACTGAAGCTTTCTTT. Translating it yields CASSFLANTEAFF.

The chain uses TRBV6-2 or TRBV6-3 and TRBJ1-5; weak D call: TRBD1 (5 bases). V lost 4 bases and J 7 bases, leaving 14 bases between the germline ends. Germline CDR1 is MNHEY and CDR2 is SVGEGT. The CDR3 consists of 14 residues. The CDR3 loop is CASSSRVPGQPQHF. Here the CDR3 DNA reads TGTGCCAGCAGTTCCAGGGTTCCCGGGCAGCCCCAGCATTTT.

This chain uses TRBV3-1 (or the pseudogene TRBV3-2) with TRBJ2-1; 7 bases match TRBD2. Germline CDR1 LGHDT, CDR2 YNNKEL (reference sequence). Germline trimming cut 5 bases from V and 5 bases from J; bases unmatched to any gene: 9. The CDR3 runs 15 residues. The DNA of the CDR3 is TGTGCCAGCAGCGCCTTAAGCGGGGTCAACAATGAGCAGTTCTTC. Protein product: CASSALSGVNNEQFF.

Only a few counts were recorded for this clone. V is TRBV19 and J is TRBJ1-4; D is ambiguous. V was clipped by 6 bases and J by 3 bases, with 8 bases between them. This CDR3 spans 13 amino acids. Germline loops: CDR1 LNHDA, CDR2 SQIVND (reference sequence). The CDR3 DNA sequence: TGTGCCAGTAGGGAGTTTTCTAATGAAAAACTGTTTTTT. Translating gives CASREFSNEKLFF.

V gene TRBV4-3 combines with J gene TRBJ1-4, with TRBD1 matching 7 bases. Losses at the gene ends were 2 bases for V and 6 bases for J; bases not matched to a gene: 6. The CDR3 has 15 amino acids. CDR1 and CDR2 (germline): LGHNA, YSLEER. CDR3 coding DNA: TGCGCCAGCAGCCAAACCGGGACAGTTTATGAAAAACTGTTTTTT. Translating gives CASSQTGTVYEKLFF.

This sequence joins TRBV28 and TRBJ2-7; 7 positions agree with TRBD2. The CDR3 loop spans 16 amino acids. Germline V gives CDR1 MDHEN, CDR2 SYDVKM. Trimming cost V 6 bases and J 0 bases; bases outside gene matches: 11. The CDR3 protein is CASSQVSGESSYEQYF. The CDR3 DNA sequence: TGTGCCAGCAGCCAAGTCAGCGGGGAAAGCTCCTACGAGCAGTACTTC.

This clone has only one observation. The sample contains more than one DNA sequence encoding this CDR3. The rearrangement links TRBV7-2 to TRBJ2-3; possibly TRBD1 for D (6 bases). This CDR3 is 15 amino acids long. Trimming pared 5 bases from V and 3 bases from J, leaving 15 bases between. Germline V gene lookup returns CDR1 SGHTA and CDR2 FQGNSA. The CDR3 DNA sequence: TGTGCCAGCAGCCTTAACAGGGTGGGGACAGATACGCAGTATTTT. It is translated as CASSLNRVGTDTQYF. Variable domain in full (rest from reference TRBV7-2 and TRBJ2-3): GAGVSQSPSNKVTEKGKDVELRCDPISGHTALYWYRQSLGQGLEFLIYFQGNSAPDKSGLPSDRFSAERTGGSVSTLTIQRTQQEDSAVYLCASSLNRVGTDTQYFGPGTRLTVL.

This chain joins TRBV21-1 and TRBJ1-2; TRBD1 is the table's D call, not checked against the DNA. TRBV21-1 counts as a pseudogene. The CDR3 contains 16 residues. The CDR3 bases are TGTGCCAGCAGCAGTCACCTACAGCTACGGAACTATGGCTACACCTTC. It specifies CASSSHLQLRNYGYTF.

This chain links TRBV13 with TRBJ1-2; 7 bases fit TRBD1. Per the germline V gene, CDR1 is PRHDT and CDR2 is FYEKMQ (reference sequence). V gave up 8 bases and J gave up 7 bases; unmatched junction bases: 19. The CDR3 is 16 residues long. CDR3 sequence: CASVSPTRQGEVGYTF. The CDR3 region has the DNA TGTGCCAGCGTCTCTCCCACTCGACAGGGAGAAGTTGGCTACACCTTC.

In its sample, this clone was seen a few times. This specimen includes other DNA sequences encoding the same CDR3. V and J are TRBV3-1 (or the pseudogene TRBV3-2) and TRBJ1-1; maybe TRBD1 (5 bases). Germline V gene sequence: CDR1 LGHDT, CDR2 YNNKEL (reference sequence). CDR3 length equals 13 residues. V lost 4 bases, J lost 1 base, and 7 bases lay in between. CDR3 residues: CASSRQGNTEAFF. The CDR3 bases are TGTGCCAGCAGCCGTCAGGGGAACACTGAAGCTTTCTTT.

In this sample, this clone turned up a few times. The chain links TRBV29-1 to TRBJ1-2, with D possibly TRBD1 on 5 matching bases. CDR3 length equals 14 residues. V gave up 4 bases and J gave up 2 bases, with 14 bases separating them. Germline values: CDR1 SQVTM, CDR2 ANQGSEA. The CDR3 here is CSVAFGGRNYGYTF. The CDR3 nucleotides read TGCAGCGTTGCCTTCGGGGGGAGAAACTATGGCTACACCTTC.